The 24 T cell receptor beta chains listed next were all sequenced from one sample in a study of cytomegalovirus exposure and HLA in healthy donors. PCR was performed using 60 Vbeta and 13 Jbeta primers. Clones were sequenced by immunoSEQ multiplex PCR, and TCRdb holds only the in-frame ones, with some missing. Of 150,000 to 250,000 clones in the sample, around 76% are singletons; the top ten hold approximately 2.1%. Input material: PBMCs. Every receptor here comes from a man aged 25-40 years in good health and CMV-seronegative.

This rearrangement joins TRBV13 to TRBJ1-1; TRBD1 matches at 10 bases. After removal of 5 bases from V and 8 bases from J, the junction contained 2 bases not matched to a gene. The CDR3 runs 12 residues. The germline V gene has CDR1 PRHDT and CDR2 FYEKMQ (reference sequence). CDR3 DNA: TGTGCCAGCAGCCAGGGACAGGGGGAAGCTTTCTTT. Translated, it gives CASSQGQGEAFF.

The V call is TRBV11-2, the J call TRBJ2-3; 7 bases match TRBD1. The ends lost 5 bases at V and 5 bases at J; junction bases unmatched: 10. CDR1 and CDR2 (germline): SGHAT, FQNNGV. The CDR3 spans 15 residues. The CDR3 DNA follows: TGTGCCAGCAGCGATAGACAGGGAAGGGAAGATACGCAGTATTTT. Its protein product is CASSDRQGREDTQYF.

V and J are TRBV28 and TRBJ1-2, with D uncertain. The CDR3 is 14 residues long. V was clipped by 5 bases and J by 4 bases, with 14 bases between them. Germline V gene sequence: CDR1 MDHEN, CDR2 SYDVKM. In DNA form, the CDR3 reads TGTGCCAGCAGTCCCACTTTGGGCATCTATGGCTACACCTTC. It is translated as CASSPTLGIYGYTF.

The chain carries TRBV7-9 and TRBJ1-1; D not certain. V lost 1 base to trimming and J lost 7 bases, with 7 bases between them. Germline-derived CDR1 and CDR2 are SEHNR and FQNEAQ (reference sequence). CDR3 length: 12 residues. In nucleotides, the CDR3 is TGTGCCAGCAGCTTAGACAGTTTTGAAGCTTTCTTT. Translated: CASSLDSFEAFF.

The DNA for the CDR3 is TGTGCCAGTAGTACCGGGGAGAACACTGAAGCTTTCTTT. Encoded protein: CASSTGENTEAFF. V gene TRBV19 combines with J gene TRBJ1-1; unclear D gene. Trimming took 4 bases from V and 1 from J, leaving 7 bases between them. The CDR3 is made up of 13 amino acids. Germline CDR1 and CDR2: LNHDA and SQIVND (reference sequence). Variable domain in full (rest from reference TRBV19 and TRBJ1-1): DGGITQSPKYLFRKEGQNVTLSCEQNLNHDAMYWYRQDPGQGLRLIYYSQIVNDFQKGDIAEGYSVSREKKESFPLTVTSAQKNPTAFYLCASSTGENTEAFFGQGTRLTVV.

This clone appeared once. The chain is built from TRBV19 and TRBJ2-5; TRBD2 matches at 11 bases. The V gene end was trimmed by 7 bases and the J gene end by 4 bases; junction bases not matched to a gene: 5. The CDR3 spans 14 residues. Germline loops: CDR1 LNHDA, CDR2 SQIVND (reference sequence). The chain's CDR3 is CASMTSGIPETQYF. Written as DNA, the CDR3 is TGTGCCAGTATGACTAGCGGGATCCCAGAGACCCAGTACTTC.

The chain is built from TRBV4-1 and TRBJ2-1; 11 positions agree with TRBD2. CDR3 size: 17 residues. In germline, CDR1 is MGHRA, CDR2 YSYEKL. After removal of 3 bases from V and 5 bases from J, the junction contained 9 bases not matched to a gene. The CDR3 protein is CASSHGPLGLADNEQFF. The CDR3 DNA sequence: TGCGCCAGCAGCCATGGCCCCCTGGGACTAGCGGACAATGAGCAGTTCTTC.

This chain connects TRBV6-5 to TRBJ2-7, with 9 bases identical to TRBD2. CDR3 length: 15 residues. V lost 3 bases to trimming and J lost 1 base; unmatched junction nucleotides: 4. Germline V lookup: CDR1 MNHEY, CDR2 SVGAGI. The CDR3 is CASSYGTSGSYEQYF. The CDR3 nucleotides are TGTGCCAGCAGTTATGGTACTAGCGGGTCCTACGAGCAGTACTTC.

The V gene is TRBV5-1, the J gene TRBJ2-1; TRBD2 aligns across 7 bases. CDR1 and CDR2 (germline): SGHRS, YFSETQ. This CDR3 comprises 15 residues. Germline trimming cut 1 base from V and 6 bases from J; bases unmatched to any gene: 7. This CDR3 reads CASSLLGGDRNEQFF. DNA of the CDR3: TGCGCCAGCAGCTTGTTGGGGGGGGACCGCAATGAGCAGTTCTTC. The complete variable domain, with remaining parts taken from reference TRBV5-1 and TRBJ2-1, reads KAGVTQTPRYLIKTRGQQVTLSCSPISGHRSVSWYQQTPGQGLQFLFEYFSETQRNKGNFPGRFSGRQFSNSRSEMNVSTLELGDSALYLCASSLLGGDRNEQFFGPGTRLTVL.

V is TRBV20-1 and J is TRBJ2-7; no definite D call. The CDR3 extends over 10 amino acids. CDR1 and CDR2 (germline): DFQATT, SNEGSKA (reference sequence). Between the trimmed V and J ends, which lost 4 bases and 7 bases, there was a span of 8 bases. The CDR3 is CSAIAVEQYF. As DNA, the CDR3 is TGCAGTGCTATTGCGGTTGAGCAGTACTTC.

This clone was observed a handful of times. The J gene is TRBJ2-7, the V gene TRBV19; 14 nucleotides align to TRBD2. Trimming at V came to 3 bases and at J to 4 bases, leaving 11 bases not matched to a gene. Germline loops: CDR1 LNHDA, CDR2 SQIVND (reference sequence). The CDR3 consists of 18 residues. The CDR3, as DNA: TGTGCCAGTAGTATTAGTGGGACTAGCGGGGGACTTCCGTACGAGCAGTACTTC. It encodes CASSISGTSGGLPYEQYF.

The chain is built from TRBV27 and TRBJ2-1, with D tentatively TRBD2 (5 bases). There are 13 residues in the CDR3. Trimming removed 4 bases at V and 9 bases at J, with 13 bases between. Germline-derived CDR1 and CDR2 are MNHEY and SMNVEV (reference sequence). This CDR3 is CASSYQLGIEQFF. The CDR3 nucleotides are TGTGCCAGCAGTTACCAACTAGGGATTGAGCAGTTCTTC.

This chain links TRBV7-8 with TRBJ1-6, with D maybe TRBD1 (5 bases). The V gene lost 4 bases and the J gene lost 10 bases, with 20 bases spanning the gap. Germline values: CDR1 SGHVS, CDR2 FQNEAQ. The CDR3 totals 16 residues. The CDR3 region is CASSSGGLARGSPLHF. Written as DNA, the CDR3 is TGTGCCAGCAGCTCGGGTGGGCTGGCAAGGGGATCACCCCTCCACTTT.

This clone was seen more than once but under ten times. This rearrangement joins TRBV9 to TRBJ2-3; 12 positions match TRBD2. Looked up from germline, CDR1 is SGDLS and CDR2 is YYNGEE. Unmatched junction bases numbered 3, after V lost 1 base and J lost 3 bases. CDR3 length equals 16 residues. CDR3 region: CASSVTGLAGTDTQYF. CDR3 bases: TGTGCCAGCAGCGTAACCGGACTAGCGGGAACAGATACGCAGTATTTT.

This sequence joins TRBV4-1 and TRBJ2-5, with a possible D match to TRBD2 (5 bases). CDR3 length: 17 amino acids. Germline CDR1 MGHRA, CDR2 YSYEKL. V was cut by 3 bases and J by 1 base, with 18 bases left in between. The CDR3 is CASSQSPRDGIQETQYF. DNA for the CDR3: TGCGCCAGCAGCCAGTCTCCCCGAGACGGGATCCAAGAGACCCAGTACTTC.

The V call is TRBV30, the J call TRBJ2-1, with TRBD1 as a possible D gene (5 bases). The CDR3 is made up of 11 amino acids. Germline CDR1 and CDR2: GTSNPN and SVGIG (reference sequence). Trimming pared 8 bases from V and 6 bases from J, leaving 11 bases between. The CDR3 coding sequence is TGTGCCGGCTGGACACTCAATGAGCAGTTCTTC. Residues: CAGWTLNEQFF. Full variable domain (remainder filled in from reference TRBV30 and TRBJ2-1): SQTIHQWPATLVQPVGSPLSLECTVEGTSNPNLYWYRQAAGRGLQLLFYSVGIGQISSEVPQNLSASRPQDRQFILSSKKLLLSDSGFYLCAGWTLNEQFFGPGTRLTVL.

The chain combines TRBV28 with TRBJ1-4; 8 nucleotides match TRBD1. The CDR3 sequence is 14 residues long. CDR1 and CDR2 from the germline V gene are MDHEN and SYDVKM. The trim removed 6 bases at V and 8 bases at J, leaving 8 bases unmatched. The DNA for the CDR3 is TGTGCCAGCAGCTACGACAGGGGACGGGAAAAACTGTTTTTT. Protein: CASSYDRGREKLFF.

The chain uses TRBV9 and TRBJ1-3; TRBD1 matches 7 bases. Germline CDR1 reads SGDLS; CDR2 reads YYNGEE. Losses at the gene ends were 3 bases for V and 2 bases for J; bases not matched to a gene: 5. This CDR3 is 15 amino acids long. As DNA, the CDR3 is TGTGCCAGCAGCGACCCGGGACAGCCTGGAAACACCATATATTTT. Translation: CASSDPGQPGNTIYF.

In the case of this clone: Other DNA sequences of this sample code for an identical CDR3. V is TRBV2 and J is TRBJ2-7, with 11 bases matching TRBD1. CDR3 length: 15 amino acids. V lost 4 bases and J lost 0; bases outside the gene matches: 2. Germline loops: CDR1 SNHLY, CDR2 FYNNEI. The CDR3 region is CASSGGTGGSYEQYF. DNA for the CDR3: TGTGCCAGCAGTGGTGGGACAGGGGGCTCCTACGAGCAGTACTTC.

V is TRBV5-1 and J is TRBJ2-1, with 16 bases that match TRBD2. This CDR3 comprises 17 residues. Trimming took 1 base from V and 7 from J; bases not matched to a gene: 5. Germline V lookup: CDR1 SGHRS, CDR2 YFSETQ. The CDR3 region is CASSLMGLAGGDNEQFF. The CDR3 region has the DNA TGCGCCAGCAGCTTGATGGGACTAGCGGGAGGGGATAATGAGCAGTTCTTC.

This chain uses TRBV5-1 with TRBJ2-5; no definite D call. V lost 2 bases and J 1 base, leaving 6 bases between the germline ends. Germline V gene lookup returns CDR1 SGHRS and CDR2 YFSETQ. This CDR3 is 13 amino acids long. The CDR3 nucleotides read TGCGCCAGCAGCTTCCAGGTCCAAGAGACCCAGTACTTC. Protein product: CASSFQVQETQYF. The full variable domain, completed using reference TRBV5-1 and TRBJ2-5, is KAGVTQTPRYLIKTRGQQVTLSCSPISGHRSVSWYQQTPGQGLQFLFEYFSETQRNKGNFPGRFSGRQFSNSRSEMNVSTLELGDSALYLCASSFQVQETQYFGPGTRLLVL.

The chain combines TRBV14 with TRBJ1-1; 9 nucleotides align to TRBD1. This CDR3 has 16 residues. Germline V gene data show CDR1 as SGHDN and CDR2 as FVKESK. After removal of 1 base from V and 7 bases from J, the junction contained 10 bases not matched to a gene. The CDR3 region is CASSQGPRDRVDEAFF. CDR3 DNA sequence: TGTGCCAGCAGCCAAGGCCCCCGGGACAGGGTGGATGAAGCTTTCTTT.

The chain links TRBV4-1 to TRBJ2-2; 7 bases map to TRBD2. Germline CDR1 MGHRA, CDR2 YSYEKL. V dropped 0 bases and J dropped 0; count of bases not matched to a gene: 1. CDR3 length equals 16 residues. The CDR3 coding sequence is TGCGCCAGCAGCCAAGAGCTAGCGGCGAACACCGGGGAGCTGTTTTTT. Translating gives CASSQELAANTGELFF.

The chain recombines TRBV19 with TRBJ1-1, with 8 bases fitting TRBD1. With 4 bases clipped from V and 1 base from J, the junction kept 8 bases outside the gene matches. The germline gives CDR1 LNHDA, CDR2 SQIVND (reference sequence). This CDR3 has 16 amino acids. This CDR3 is CASSTRKGQGNTEAFF. For the CDR3, the DNA is TGTGCCAGTAGTACCCGAAAAGGACAGGGGAACACTGAAGCTTTCTTT.